The entry below gives a single T cell receptor beta chain sequence along with its context. This CDR3 spans 16 amino acids. Original analysis: Amplified reference gene primers provided the basis for estimating nucleated cell counts. Only in-frame clones appear in the TCRdb table, and some are missing; sequencing was by immunoSEQ multiplex PCR. V, J and clone size derive from that table, while D and trimming were established from the DNA sequence. The sample carries a few hundred thousand clones, about four fifths recorded once. The entry originates in a study of blood T cell repertoires in COVID-19. Study-level background: Donors in the United States, Italy and Spain gave samples during acute or convalescent COVID-19. PBMCs, B-cell-depleted T cells, or T cells were the source of the cDNA or gDNA that made up the material.

This sequence was found in a woman aged 40 to 50 who had recovered from COVID-19. This chain uses TRBV7-5 with TRBJ2-1; TRBD2 is the table's D call and was not checked against the DNA. TRBV7-5 is a documented pseudogene. Source material: peripheral blood. The CDR3, as DNA: TGTGCCAGAAGCTTAGCGAGGGTGAGCTCCTACAATGAGCAGTTCTTC. It is translated as CARSLARVSSYNEQFF.